These 2 T cell receptor beta chains share one sample of origin, sequenced in a study of CD8 T cells in Susac syndrome. Reverse transcription of roughly 0.5 to 1 ug RNA was performed with random hexamers. Via MiXCR, TCRdb re-called the immunoSEQ multiplex PCR reads, giving one row per CDR3 protein. The sample has 150,000 to 200,000 distinct CDR3 sequences; approximately 95% are singletons. The sequenced sample was CD8+ T cells from PBMCs. The receptors shown here come from a human donor with multiple sclerosis.

This chain links TRBV20-1 with TRBJ2-1; TRBD2 aligns across 10 bases. The CDR3 length is 14 residues. J lost 9 bases, V lost 0 bases, and 5 bases had no gene match. From germline, CDR1 is DFQATT and CDR2 SNEGSKA (reference sequence). CDR3 DNA: TGCAGTGCTAGAGAAGCGAGCGGGAGGGTTGAGCAGTTCTTC. It specifies CSAREASGRVEQFF.

The chain combines TRBV7-3 with TRBJ2-1; 11 positions match TRBD2. V gave up 8 bases and J gave up 5 bases; unmatched junction bases: 5. The CDR3 loop spans 14 amino acids. The germline gives CDR1 SGHTA, CDR2 FQGTGA. The CDR3 reads CASEQLAGDNEQFF. The DNA for the CDR3 is TGTGCCAGCGAACAACTAGCGGGGGACAATGAGCAGTTCTTC.